The T cell receptor (beta chain) described here comes from a study of blood T cell repertoires in COVID-19. Assay used: immunoSEQ multiplex PCR; TCRdb lists only in-frame clones, some missing. This table has under 300,000 clones, about 88% appearing once. The germline CDR1 and CDR2 sequences are MDHEN and SYDVKM. Trimming at V came to 6 bases and at J to 7 bases, leaving 16 bases not matched to a gene. The CDR3 extends over 18 amino acids. Specimen: peripheral blood. J is TRBJ2-2 and V is TRBV28; 11 nucleotides agree with TRBD2. This TCR was sampled from a human donor with COVID-19, enrolled during active disease. The donor label of this sample is uncertain. CDR3 sequence: CASRRGISGRAPGGELFF. The CDR3 region has the DNA TGTGCCAGCAGGCGAGGGATTAGCGGGAGGGCCCCCGGCGGGGAGCTGTTTTTT. Full variable domain (outside the CDR3, taken from reference TRBV28 and TRBJ2-2): DVKVTQSSRYLVKRTGEKVFLECVQDMDHENMFWYRQDPGLGLRLIYFSYDVKMKEKGDIPEGYSVSREKKERFSLILESASTNQTSMYLCASRRGISGRAPGGELFFGEGSRLTVL.